The next 17 T cell receptor beta chains were all read from a single sample in a study of blood T cell repertoires in COVID-19. Sequenced by immunoSEQ multiplex PCR; TCRdb stores in-frame clones only, minus some. The sample consists of 150,000 to 200,000 clones, 85% of them appearing once. The sequenced material came from peripheral blood. The receptors here all came from a human donor with acute or convalescent COVID-19. The donor label of this sample is uncertain.

The genes are TRBV21-1 and TRBJ1-6; TRBD1 is taken as the D call from the table, unchecked against the DNA. TRBV21-1 represents a pseudogene. The length of the CDR3 is 17 residues. CDR3 sequence reads: CASSTRTETNDHSPLHF. The CDR3 DNA reads as TGTGCCAGCAGCACCCGGACAGAAACCAACGACCATTCACCCCTCCACTTT.

As for this clone: Other DNA variants within this sample encode the same CDR3. The V call is TRBV5-1, the J call TRBJ1-5, with D uncertain. V shed 0 bases and J shed 0 bases, with 7 bases lying between them. Germline V gene lookup returns CDR1 SGHRS and CDR2 YFSETQ. The CDR3 is made up of 15 amino acids. The CDR3 reads CASSLVGDSNQPQHF. The CDR3 DNA is TGCGCCAGCAGCTTGGTCGGAGATAGCAATCAGCCCCAGCATTTT.

Written as DNA, the CDR3 is TGCAGTGCTGAGGGAAATGAAAAACTGTTTTTT. Amino acid sequence: CSAEGNEKLFF. V is TRBV20-1 and J is TRBJ1-4; D gene ambiguous. Germline V gene sequence: CDR1 DFQATT, CDR2 SNEGSKA (reference sequence). This CDR3 region has 11 residues. The germline V and J ends were trimmed by 5 bases and 5 bases, with 6 bases remaining between them.

This clone showed up just a few times. The V gene is TRBV19, the J gene TRBJ1-5; D ambiguous. The ends were cut back, 8 bases at V and 5 bases at J, with 13 bases in the middle. The germline V gene encodes CDR1 LNHDA and CDR2 SQIVND (reference sequence). The CDR3 length is 13 residues. CDR3 sequence: CASSDSAHQPQHF. DNA for the CDR3: TGTGCCAGTTCGGACTCTGCGCATCAGCCCCAGCATTTT.

This clone is a singleton in its sample. The rearrangement joins TRBV7-2 to TRBJ1-4, with D possibly TRBD1 on 6 matching bases. Germline V gene lookup returns CDR1 SGHTA and CDR2 FQGNSA. Between the trimmed V and J ends, which lost 5 bases and 8 bases, there was a span of 15 bases. This CDR3 has 14 amino acids. The CDR3 DNA reads TGTGCCAGCAGCCGGGGGGCAAGGAGGGAAAAACTGTTTTTT. This codes for CASSRGARREKLFF. The full variable domain, rest sourced from reference TRBV7-2 and TRBJ1-4, is GAGVSQSPSNKVTEKGKDVELRCDPISGHTALYWYRQSLGQGLEFLIYFQGNSAPDKSGLPSDRFSAERTGGSVSTLTIQRTQQEDSAVYLCASSRGARREKLFFGSGTQLSVL.

The chain combines TRBV5-4 with TRBJ2-5, with TRBD1 matching 9 bases. Germline loops: CDR1 SGHNT, CDR2 YYREEE (reference sequence). The CDR3 contains 14 residues. The junction had 2 bases not matched to a gene; V was cut back by 5 bases and J by 0 bases. CDR3 in amino acids: CASRGTGHQETQYF. The CDR3 region has the DNA TGTGCCAGCAGAGGGACAGGGCACCAAGAGACCCAGTACTTC.

The chain employs TRBV14 and TRBJ2-1, with a weak D call TRBD2 (5 bases). The CDR3 runs 17 residues. Germline V lookup: CDR1 SGHDN, CDR2 FVKESK. Trimming cost V 3 bases and J 3 bases, with 18 bases left between them. The CDR3 bases are TGTGCCAGCAGCCATCGGAAAGGGAGCTACCTCTACAATGAGCAGTTCTTC. This codes for CASSHRKGSYLYNEQFF.

V is TRBV7-9 and J is TRBJ1-5, with D possibly being TRBD1 (6 bases). Trimming pared 5 bases from V and 2 bases from J, leaving 13 bases between. This CDR3 contains 15 residues. The V gene's germline CDR1 is SEHNR and CDR2 FQNEAQ (reference sequence). The CDR3 spells CASSPGQRGNQPQHF. The CDR3 nucleotides are TGTGCCAGCAGCCCGGGACAAAGGGGCAATCAGCCCCAGCATTTT. The variable domain in full, with the rest retrieved from reference TRBV7-9 and TRBJ1-5, is DTGVSQNPRHKITKRGQNVTFRCDPISEHNRLYWYRQTLGQGPEFLTYFQNEAQLEKSRLLSDRFSAERPKGSFSTLEIQRTEQGDSAMYLCASSPGQRGNQPQHFGDGTRLSIL.

The chain's CDR3 is CASSDPRPPGGTEAFF. The DNA for the CDR3 is TGTGCCAGCAGTGACCCCAGACCCCCCGGAGGCACTGAAGCTTTCTTT. The gene calls are TRBV25-1 and TRBJ1-1; D is unclear. The V gene's germline CDR1 is MGHDK and CDR2 SYGVNS. Between the trimmed V and J ends, which lost 3 bases and 4 bases, there was a span of 18 bases. This CDR3 region has 16 residues.

The CDR3 sequence is CASSLGTSGYVETQYF. CDR3 sequence (DNA): TGTGCCAGCAGCTTAGGTACTAGCGGTTACGTCGAGACCCAGTACTTC. The rearrangement joins TRBV7-3 to TRBJ2-5, with TRBD2 matching 8 bases. There are 16 residues in the CDR3. CDR1 and CDR2 from the germline V gene are SGHTA and FQGTGA. Trimming removed 2 bases from V and 5 bases from J; junction bases left unmatched: 10.

The chain couples TRBV5-1 to TRBJ1-2; weak D call: TRBD1 (5 bases). CDR1 is SGHRS and CDR2 is YFSETQ in the germline V gene. Trimming removed 0 bases from V and 5 bases from J, with 11 bases in between. This CDR3 region has 14 residues. CDR3 sequence (DNA): TGCGCCAGCAGCTTGGCGGCAGGGACTTATGGCTACACCTTC. Translation: CASSLAAGTYGYTF.

J is TRBJ1-4 and V is TRBV25-1, with TRBD1 as a possible D gene (5 bases). V dropped 8 bases and J dropped 0 bases, with 13 bases sitting between them. The CDR3 contains 15 residues. CDR1 is MGHDK, CDR2 SYGVNS, per germline. CDR3 DNA sequence: TGTGCCAGCGGATTTTTGGGGCCAACTAATGAAAAACTGTTTTTT. Translation: CASGFLGPTNEKLFF.

The V gene is TRBV5-8, the J gene TRBJ2-2; D unclear. The CDR3 runs to 15 residues. Germline CDR1 and CDR2: SGHTS and YDEGEE. Trimming took off 2 bases at V and 2 bases at J, with 10 bases between the two ends. For the CDR3, the DNA is TGTGCCAGCAGCTTCCTAGGTAGAAACACCGGGGAGCTGTTTTTT. It codes for CASSFLGRNTGELFF.

A single count supports this clone. The chain couples TRBV30 to TRBJ1-1; a weak D match, TRBD1 (6 bases). Germline values: CDR1 GTSNPN, CDR2 SVGIG (reference sequence). Trimming shortened V by 2 bases and J by 0 bases, and 13 bases separated the two germline ends. The CDR3 totals 15 residues. CDR3 in amino acids: CAWSLQGIVNTEAFF. CDR3 in DNA: TGTGCCTGGAGTCTACAGGGTATTGTGAACACTGAAGCTTTCTTT.

This clone occurred once. Other DNA sequences within the sample encode an identical CDR3. The CDR3 nucleotides read TGCGCCAGCAGCTTGGAGCGTGGTGAAAAACTGTTTTTT. This encodes CASSLERGEKLFF. The chain employs TRBV5-1 and TRBJ1-4, with D hard to call. Germline lookup yields CDR1 SGHRS and CDR2 YFSETQ. CDR3 length: 13 amino acids. Trimming took 0 bases from V and 7 from J, leaving 7 bases between them.

The genes are TRBV30 and TRBJ2-2, with 8 nucleotides matching TRBD1. CDR3 length: 14 amino acids. Germline CDR1 reads GTSNPN; CDR2 reads SVGIG (reference sequence). After removal of 4 bases from V and 7 bases from J, the junction contained 8 bases not matched to a gene. The CDR3 sequence is CAWKGQGAVGELFF. CDR3 coding DNA: TGTGCCTGGAAGGGGCAGGGGGCGGTCGGGGAGCTGTTTTTT.

The chain carries TRBV19 and TRBJ2-2, with D possibly being TRBD2 (6 bases). Germline V gene lookup returns CDR1 LNHDA and CDR2 SQIVND (reference sequence). The CDR3 length is 14 residues. V lost 6 bases and J 11 bases, leaving 19 bases between the germline ends. CDR3 nucleotide sequence: TGTGCCAGTAGCTCGGGCGGGGAACCAATTGAGCTGTTTTTT. Its protein product is CASSSGGEPIELFF.